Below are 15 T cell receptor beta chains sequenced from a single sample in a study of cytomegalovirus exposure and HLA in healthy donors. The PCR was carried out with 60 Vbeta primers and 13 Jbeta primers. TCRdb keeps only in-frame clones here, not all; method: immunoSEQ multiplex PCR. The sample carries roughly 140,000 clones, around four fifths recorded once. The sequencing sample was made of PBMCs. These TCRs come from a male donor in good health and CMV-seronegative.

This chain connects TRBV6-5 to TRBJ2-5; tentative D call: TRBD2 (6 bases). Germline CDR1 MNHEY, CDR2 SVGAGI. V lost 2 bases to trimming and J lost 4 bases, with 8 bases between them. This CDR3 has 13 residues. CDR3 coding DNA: TGTGCCAGCAGTTACGGAGGGAGAGAGACCCAGTACTTC. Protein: CASSYGGRETQYF.

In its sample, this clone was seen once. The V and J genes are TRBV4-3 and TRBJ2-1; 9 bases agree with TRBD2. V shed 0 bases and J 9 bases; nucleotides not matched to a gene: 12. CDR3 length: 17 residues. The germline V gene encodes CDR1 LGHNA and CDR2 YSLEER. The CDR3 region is CASSQDLRAGGFSEQFF. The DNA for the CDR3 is TGCGCCAGCAGCCAAGATCTCCGAGCGGGAGGTTTCAGTGAGCAGTTCTTC.

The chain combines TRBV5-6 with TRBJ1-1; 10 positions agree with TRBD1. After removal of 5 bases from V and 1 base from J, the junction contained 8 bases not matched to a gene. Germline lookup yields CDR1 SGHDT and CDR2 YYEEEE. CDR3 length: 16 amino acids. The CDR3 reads CASRRRQGAGNTEAFF. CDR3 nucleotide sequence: TGTGCCAGCAGGCGACGACAGGGGGCAGGGAACACTGAAGCTTTCTTT.

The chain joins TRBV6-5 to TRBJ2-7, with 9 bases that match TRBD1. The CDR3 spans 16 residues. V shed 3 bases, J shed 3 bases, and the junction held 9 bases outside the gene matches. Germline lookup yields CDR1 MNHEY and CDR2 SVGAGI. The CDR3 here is CASSYIDPGQGYEQYF. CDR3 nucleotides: TGTGCCAGCAGTTATATAGATCCGGGACAGGGCTACGAGCAGTACTTC.

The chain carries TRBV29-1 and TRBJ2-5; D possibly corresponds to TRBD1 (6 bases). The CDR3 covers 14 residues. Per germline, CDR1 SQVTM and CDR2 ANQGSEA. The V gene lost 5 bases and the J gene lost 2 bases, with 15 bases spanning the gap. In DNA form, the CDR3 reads TGCAGCGTTAGAAAGGGGGTCCGACAAGAGACCCAGTACTTC. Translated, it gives CSVRKGVRQETQYF.

The CDR3 is CASSVDRTRTDTQYF. The CDR3 nucleotides are TGTGCCAGCAGCGTTGACAGGACACGCACAGATACGCAGTATTTT. This sequence joins TRBV2 and TRBJ2-3, with D perhaps matching TRBD1 (6 bases). The V and J ends lost 6 bases and 1 base respectively, with 14 bases between them. CDR1 and CDR2 (germline): SNHLY, FYNNEI. There are 15 residues in the CDR3.

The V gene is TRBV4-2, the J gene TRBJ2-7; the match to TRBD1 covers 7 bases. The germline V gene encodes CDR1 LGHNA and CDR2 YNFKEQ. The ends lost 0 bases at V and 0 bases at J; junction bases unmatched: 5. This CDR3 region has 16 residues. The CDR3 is CASSQDRDRVSYEQYF. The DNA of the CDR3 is TGTGCCAGCAGCCAAGACCGGGACAGAGTCTCCTACGAGCAGTACTTC.

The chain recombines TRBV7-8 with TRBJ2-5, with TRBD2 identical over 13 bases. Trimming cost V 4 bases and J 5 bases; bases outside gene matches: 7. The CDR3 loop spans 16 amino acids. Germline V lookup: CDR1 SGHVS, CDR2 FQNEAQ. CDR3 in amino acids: CASSSRTSGGRETQYF. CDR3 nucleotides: TGTGCCAGCAGCTCCCGGACTAGCGGGGGAAGGGAGACCCAGTACTTC.

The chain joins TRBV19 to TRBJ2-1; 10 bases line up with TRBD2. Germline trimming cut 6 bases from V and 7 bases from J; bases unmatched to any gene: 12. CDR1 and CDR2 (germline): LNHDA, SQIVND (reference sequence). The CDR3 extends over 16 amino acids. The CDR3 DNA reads TGTGCCAGTAGCCCGAGCGGGAGGGCCAATATGAATGAGCAGTTCTTC. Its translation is CASSPSGRANMNEQFF. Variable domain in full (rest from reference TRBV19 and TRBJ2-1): DGGITQSPKYLFRKEGQNVTLSCEQNLNHDAMYWYRQDPGQGLRLIYYSQIVNDFQKGDIAEGYSVSREKKESFPLTVTSAQKNPTAFYLCASSPSGRANMNEQFFGPGTRLTVL.

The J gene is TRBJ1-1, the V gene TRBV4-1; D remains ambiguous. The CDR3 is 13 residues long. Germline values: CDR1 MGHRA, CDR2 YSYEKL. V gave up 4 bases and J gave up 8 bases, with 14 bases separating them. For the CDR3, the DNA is TGCGCCAGCAGCCCCACCGGGGTGAGGGAAGCTTTCTTT. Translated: CASSPTGVREAFF.

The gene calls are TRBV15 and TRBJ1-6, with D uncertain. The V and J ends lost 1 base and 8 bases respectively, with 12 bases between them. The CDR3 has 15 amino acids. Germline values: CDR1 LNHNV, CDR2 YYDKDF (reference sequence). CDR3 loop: CATSRVPLGDSPLHF. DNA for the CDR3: TGTGCCACCAGCAGAGTACCGCTCGGTGATTCACCCCTCCACTTT. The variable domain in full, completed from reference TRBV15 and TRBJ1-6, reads DAMVIQNPRYQVTQFGKPVTLSCSQTLNHNVMYWYQQKSSQAPKLLFHYYDKDFNNEADTPDNFQSRRPNTSFCFLDIRSPGLGDTAMYLCATSRVPLGDSPLHFGNGTRLTVT.

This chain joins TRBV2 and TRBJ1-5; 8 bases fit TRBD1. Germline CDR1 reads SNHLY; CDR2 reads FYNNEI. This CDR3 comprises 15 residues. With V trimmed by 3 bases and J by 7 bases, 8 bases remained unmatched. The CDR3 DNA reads TGTGCCAGCAGTGACCCCAGGGGGCCGAGGCAGCCCCAGCATTTT. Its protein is CASSDPRGPRQPQHF.

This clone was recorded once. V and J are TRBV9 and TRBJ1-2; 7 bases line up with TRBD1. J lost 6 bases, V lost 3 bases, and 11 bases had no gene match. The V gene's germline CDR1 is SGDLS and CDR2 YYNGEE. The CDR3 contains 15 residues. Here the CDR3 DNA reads TGTGCCAGCAGCGCTAGGACAGGAAAGGGAGATGGCTACACCTTC. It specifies CASSARTGKGDGYTF.

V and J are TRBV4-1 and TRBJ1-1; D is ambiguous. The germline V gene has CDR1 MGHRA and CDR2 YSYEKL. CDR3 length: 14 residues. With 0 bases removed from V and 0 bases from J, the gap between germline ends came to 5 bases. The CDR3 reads CASSQDVMNTEAFF. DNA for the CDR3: TGCGCCAGCAGCCAAGATGTTATGAACACTGAAGCTTTCTTT.

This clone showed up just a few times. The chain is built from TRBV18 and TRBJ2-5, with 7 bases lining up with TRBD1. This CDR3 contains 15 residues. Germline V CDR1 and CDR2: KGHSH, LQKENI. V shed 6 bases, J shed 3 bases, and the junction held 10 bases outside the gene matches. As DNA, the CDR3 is TGTGCCAGCTCCCCAGGTACAGGGGTGGAAGAGACCCAGTACTTC. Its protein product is CASSPGTGVEETQYF.